One and the same sample provided the 25 T cell receptor beta chains below, sequenced in a study of CD4 T cells in relation to SARS-CoV-2 and coronaviruses. Assay: immunoSEQ multiplex PCR; the TCRdb copy retains only in-frame clones and omits some. The sample contains almost 30,000 clones, over 75% of which appear only once. These receptors are not linked to any known antigen. CD4+ T cells from unexposed donors were obtained before the COVID-19 pandemic (2011-2018). Isolation of CD4+ T cells took place after approximately 10 days in culture. The source material was CD4+ T cells from PBMCs, cultured in vitro. These receptors originate from a human donor in good health.

This clone was counted between two and nine times. The genes are TRBV7-3 and TRBJ2-2; no clear D. Germline CDR1 is SGHTA and CDR2 is FQGTGA. The CDR3 is 13 amino acids. The V end lost 4 bases, the J end lost 4 bases, and 7 bases lay between the germline ends. CDR3 sequence: CASSSGPTGELFF. Written as DNA, the CDR3 is TGTGCCAGCAGCTCAGGTCCCACCGGGGAGCTGTTTTTT.

This rearrangement joins TRBV12-3 or TRBV12-4 to TRBJ2-3; D may match TRBD1 or TRBD2 (5 bases each). The length of the CDR3 is 13 residues. V lost 5 bases to trimming and J lost 1 base, with 7 bases between them. CDR3 sequence reads: CASSGDGTDTQYF. Written as DNA, the CDR3 is TGTGCCAGCAGTGGGGACGGCACAGATACGCAGTATTTT.

The gene calls are TRBV5-8 and TRBJ2-2; possibly TRBD1 for D (6 bases). There are 17 residues in the CDR3. Trimming took 2 bases from V and 6 from J, leaving 20 bases between them. Germline lookup yields CDR1 SGHTS and CDR2 YDEGEE. CDR3 DNA sequence: TGTGCCAGCAGCTTACAGATGGGGGCGACCCCCGCCGGGGAGCTGTTTTTT. Translation gives CASSLQMGATPAGELFF.

The genes are TRBV30 and TRBJ1-5, with TRBD1 matching 9 bases. This CDR3 region has 13 residues. In germline, CDR1 is GTSNPN, CDR2 SVGIG (reference sequence). The junction had 3 bases not matched to a gene; V was cut back by 4 bases and J by 5 bases. CDR3 residues: CAWKTGGDQPQHF. DNA for the CDR3: TGTGCCTGGAAAACAGGGGGCGATCAGCCCCAGCATTTT.

The chain joins TRBV19 to TRBJ1-1, with 8 bases that match TRBD1. The CDR3 loop spans 14 amino acids. V shed 7 bases and J 6 bases; nucleotides not matched to a gene: 10. CDR1 and CDR2 from the germline V gene are LNHDA and SQIVND (reference sequence). The DNA of the CDR3 is TGTGCCAGTACCCACCGGACAGGGATTCCTGAAGCTTTCTTT. Amino acids: CASTHRTGIPEAFF.

This sequence joins TRBV7-9 and TRBJ2-7; D is uncertain. Trimming took off 2 bases at V and 1 base at J, with 9 bases between the two ends. Germline CDR1 is SEHNR and CDR2 is FQNEAQ (reference sequence). This CDR3 is 14 amino acids long. CDR3 amino acids: CASSLTGRSYEQYF. DNA of the CDR3: TGTGCCAGCAGCTTAACGGGCCGTTCCTACGAGCAGTACTTC.

This clone has only a few counts. The genes are TRBV5-1 and TRBJ1-2, with D hard to call. V was pared by 4 bases and J by 1 base, with 11 bases between. Germline-derived CDR1 and CDR2 are SGHRS and YFSETQ. There are 14 residues in the CDR3. CDR3 DNA: TGCGCCAGCAGCCCTTTTGGAAGTAACTATGGCTACACCTTC. Residues: CASSPFGSNYGYTF.

The sample holds a few counts of this clone. The chain combines TRBV4-1 with TRBJ2-7; 8 bases are shared with TRBD2. V trimming: 0 bases; J trimming: 7 bases; junction bases outside the gene matches: 14. CDR3 length: 17 residues. CDR1 is MGHRA, CDR2 YSYEKL, per germline. CDR3 nucleotides: TGCGCCAGCAGCCAAGAAGTCCCCGTCGGGGGGGTGGGTGAGCAGTACTTC. Its translation: CASSQEVPVGGVGEQYF.

The rearrangement links TRBV5-1 to TRBJ2-3; 7 nucleotides align to TRBD1. The CDR3 covers 14 residues. V dropped 3 bases and J dropped 7; count of bases not matched to a gene: 8. In germline, CDR1 is SGHRS, CDR2 YFSETQ. CDR3 sequence reads: CASSSVNRGNTQYF. The CDR3 coding sequence is TGCGCCAGCAGCTCGGTGAACAGGGGAAATACGCAGTATTTT. The full variable domain, completed using reference TRBV5-1 and TRBJ2-3, is KAGVTQTPRYLIKTRGQQVTLSCSPISGHRSVSWYQQTPGQGLQFLFEYFSETQRNKGNFPGRFSGRQFSNSRSEMNVSTLELGDSALYLCASSSVNRGNTQYFGPGTRLTVL.

This chain connects TRBV12-3 or TRBV12-4 to TRBJ2-1; D possibly corresponds to TRBD2 (6 bases). The V end lost 3 bases, the J end lost 7 bases, and 10 bases lay between the germline ends. The CDR3 spans 13 residues. The CDR3 DNA sequence: TGTGCCAGCAGTTTTGGGCTAGCGAATGAGCAGTTCTTC. It yields the protein CASSFGLANEQFF.

The gene calls are TRBV30 and TRBJ2-1, with D unclear. The germline V gene encodes CDR1 GTSNPN and CDR2 SVGIG (reference sequence). The V end lost 0 bases, the J end lost 9 bases, and 15 bases lay between the germline ends. This CDR3 comprises 14 residues. In nucleotides, the CDR3 is TGTGCCTGGAGTGTACGCTTTTCGGTCGGTGAGCAGTTCTTC. It translates to CAWSVRFSVGEQFF.

This clone has a single count. The rearrangement uses TRBV7-3 and TRBJ2-1, with TRBD2 matching 9 bases. This CDR3 spans 15 amino acids. Germline CDR1 and CDR2: SGHTA and FQGTGA. J gave up 6 bases and V 1 base, and 4 bases lay outside the gene matches. The CDR3 here is CASSLSLAGLNEQFF. The CDR3 bases are TGTGCCAGCAGCTTAAGCCTAGCGGGACTCAATGAGCAGTTCTTC.

The chain has TRBV2 and TRBJ1-2; weak D call: TRBD1 (5 bases). Trimming removed 3 bases at V and 12 bases at J, with 14 bases between. In germline, CDR1 is SNHLY, CDR2 FYNNEI. There are 12 residues in the CDR3. CDR3 in DNA: TGTGCCAGCAGTGACGAGGGGCCCGCGAACACCTTC. It specifies CASSDEGPANTF. Full variable domain (rest looked up from reference TRBV2 and TRBJ1-2): EPEVTQTPSHQVTQMGQEVILRCVPISNHLYFYWYRQILGQKVEFLVSFYNNEISEKSEIFDDQFSVERPDGSNFTLKIRSTKLEDSAMYFCASSDEGPANTFGSGTRLTVV.

The chain joins TRBV9 to TRBJ2-2; D is possibly TRBD1 (5 bases). Per the germline V gene, CDR1 is SGDLS and CDR2 is YYNGEE. Trimming cost V 4 bases and J 8 bases, with 21 bases left between them. This CDR3 is built from 16 residues. In DNA, the CDR3 is TGTGCCAGCAGCCCTCGACAGAGTAATCAGGCGGGGGAGCTGTTTTTT. It yields the protein CASSPRQSNQAGELFF.

The rearrangement joins TRBV2 to TRBJ1-6, with 7 bases identical to TRBD1. Unmatched junction bases numbered 7, after V lost 6 bases and J lost 5 bases. CDR3 size: 15 residues. Per the germline V gene, CDR1 is SNHLY and CDR2 is FYNNEI. CDR3 nucleotide sequence: TGTGCCAGCAGGCAAGACAGGGTTCATAATTCACCCCTCCACTTT. Its translation is CASRQDRVHNSPLHF.

The rearrangement links TRBV6-5 to TRBJ2-2; 10 nucleotides align to TRBD1. Trimming at V came to 2 bases and at J to 3 bases, leaving 0 bases not matched to a gene. CDR3 length: 15 residues. Germline V gives CDR1 MNHEY, CDR2 SVGAGI. CDR3: CASSYGTGDTGELFF. CDR3 nucleotides: TGTGCCAGCAGTTACGGGACAGGGGACACCGGGGAGCTGTTTTTT.

This rearrangement joins TRBV9 to TRBJ1-1; D is perhaps TRBD1 (5 bases). Per the germline V gene, CDR1 is SGDLS and CDR2 is YYNGEE. This CDR3 has 12 amino acids. With 4 bases removed from V and 7 bases from J, the gap between germline ends came to 11 bases. The CDR3 spells CASSSGTGEAFF. The CDR3 DNA is TGTGCCAGCAGCTCCGGGACGGGTGAAGCTTTCTTT.

This clone came up a few times. This CDR3 is CASSLKGGGTYEQYF. The CDR3 coding sequence is TGTGCCAGCAGTTTAAAGGGCGGGGGGACATACGAGCAGTACTTC. V gene TRBV27 combines with J gene TRBJ2-7; 8 bases map to TRBD2. This CDR3 is built from 15 residues. Germline V gene lookup returns CDR1 MNHEY and CDR2 SMNVEV (reference sequence). The V gene end was trimmed by 2 bases and the J gene end by 4 bases; junction bases not matched to a gene: 7.

There are a few counts of this clone. The J gene is TRBJ1-2, the V gene TRBV30; D gene unclear. The CDR3 contains 11 residues. Trimming took 8 bases from V and 4 from J, leaving 11 bases between them. Germline V lookup: CDR1 GTSNPN, CDR2 SVGIG (reference sequence). DNA for the CDR3: TGTGCCCAATCGACCCTCTATGGCTACACCTTC. Its translation is CAQSTLYGYTF. Full variable domain (outside the CDR3, taken from reference TRBV30 and TRBJ1-2): SQTIHQWPATLVQPVGSPLSLECTVEGTSNPNLYWYRQAAGRGLQLLFYSVGIGQISSEVPQNLSASRPQDRQFILSSKKLLLSDSGFYLCAQSTLYGYTFGSGTRLTVV.

The chain combines TRBV4-3 with TRBJ2-2; 12 bases are shared with TRBD2. CDR1 LGHNA and CDR2 YSLEER come from the germline V gene. The V and J ends lost 4 bases and 3 bases, in that order; junction bases with no gene match: 0. This CDR3 has 15 amino acids. Written as DNA, the CDR3 is TGCGCCAGCAGCCGACTAGCGGGAGACACCGGGGAGCTGTTTTTT. It translates to CASSRLAGDTGELFF.

The rearrangement links TRBV10-1 to TRBJ2-5, with TRBD2 identical over 13 bases. The ends lost 0 bases at V and 2 bases at J; junction bases unmatched: 6. This CDR3 is 18 amino acids long. CDR1 is WNHNN and CDR2 is SYGVQD in the germline V gene (reference sequence). This chain's CDR3 is CASSESVLTSGGQETQYF. The CDR3 nucleotides read TGCGCCAGCAGTGAGTCGGTATTGACTAGCGGGGGGCAAGAGACCCAGTACTTC.

This CDR3 is CASRKLAGGPSEQFF. The CDR3 nucleotides read TGTGCCAGCAGGAAACTAGCGGGGGGGCCGTCTGAGCAGTTCTTC. The chain recombines TRBV2 with TRBJ2-1; TRBD2 matches 13 bases. Germline loops: CDR1 SNHLY, CDR2 FYNNEI. The CDR3 contains 15 residues. With 6 bases clipped from V and 9 bases from J, the junction kept 8 bases outside the gene matches.

The chain has TRBV19 and TRBJ1-1; D unclear. The V gene's germline CDR1 is LNHDA and CDR2 SQIVND (reference sequence). The CDR3 spans 14 residues. Trimming left V 1 base short and J 1 base short, with 7 bases between. As DNA, the CDR3 is TGTGCCAGTAGTATAGCGGGCACGAACACTGAAGCTTTCTTT. Translated: CASSIAGTNTEAFF.

The rearrangement joins TRBV28 to TRBJ1-1; maybe TRBD1 (6 bases). Germline V gives CDR1 MDHEN, CDR2 SYDVKM. Trimming stripped 6 bases from V and 4 bases from J, with 6 bases between. CDR3 length: 11 amino acids. CDR3 region: CASSRGTEAFF. For the CDR3, the DNA is TGTGCCAGCAGCAGGGGCACTGAAGCTTTCTTT.

The J gene is TRBJ2-7, the V gene TRBV6-5, with a possible D match to TRBD2 (6 bases). The CDR3 runs to 14 residues. V was shortened by 7 bases and J by 2 bases, with 15 bases between the two germline ends. Germline CDR1 reads MNHEY; CDR2 reads SVGAGI. CDR3 DNA: TGTGCCAGCAATACGGGGACTCGGGCCTACGAGCAGTACTTC. Its translation: CASNTGTRAYEQYF.